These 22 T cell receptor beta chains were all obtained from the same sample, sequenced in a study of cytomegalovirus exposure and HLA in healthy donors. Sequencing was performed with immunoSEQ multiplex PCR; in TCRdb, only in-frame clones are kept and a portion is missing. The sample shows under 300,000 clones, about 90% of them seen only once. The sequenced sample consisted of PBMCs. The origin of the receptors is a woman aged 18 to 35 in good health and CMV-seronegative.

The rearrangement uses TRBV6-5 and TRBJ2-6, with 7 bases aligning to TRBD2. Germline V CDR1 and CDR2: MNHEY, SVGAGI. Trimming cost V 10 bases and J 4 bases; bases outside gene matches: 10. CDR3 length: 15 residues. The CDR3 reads CATRRGEHGANVLTF. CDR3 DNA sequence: TGTGCCACCAGACGGGGGGAGCACGGGGCCAACGTCCTGACTTTC.

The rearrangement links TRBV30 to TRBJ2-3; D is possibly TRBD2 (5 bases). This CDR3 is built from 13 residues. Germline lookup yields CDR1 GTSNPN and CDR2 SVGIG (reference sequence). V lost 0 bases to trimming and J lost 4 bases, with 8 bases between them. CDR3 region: CAWSVAAADTQYF. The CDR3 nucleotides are TGTGCCTGGAGTGTGGCAGCGGCAGATACGCAGTATTTT.

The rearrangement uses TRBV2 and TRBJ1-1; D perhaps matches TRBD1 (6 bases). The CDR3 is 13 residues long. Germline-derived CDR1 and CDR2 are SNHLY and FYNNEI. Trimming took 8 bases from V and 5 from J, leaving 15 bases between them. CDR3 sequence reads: CASPNRVGTEAFF. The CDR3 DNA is TGTGCCAGCCCGAACAGGGTGGGAACTGAAGCTTTCTTT.

The CDR3 loop is CASSSPTPGELFF. CDR3 DNA sequence: TGTGCCAGCAGTAGCCCGACACCCGGGGAGCTGTTTTTT. V is TRBV27 and J is TRBJ2-2, with D unresolved. The V gene's germline CDR1 is MNHEY and CDR2 SMNVEV (reference sequence). Trimming pared 5 bases from V and 6 bases from J, leaving 10 bases between. The CDR3 is made up of 13 amino acids.

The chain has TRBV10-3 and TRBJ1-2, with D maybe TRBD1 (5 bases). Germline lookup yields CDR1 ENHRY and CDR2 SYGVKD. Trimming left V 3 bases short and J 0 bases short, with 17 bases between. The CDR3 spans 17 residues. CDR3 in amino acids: CAISDPTWGESNYGYTF. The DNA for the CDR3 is TGTGCCATCAGTGACCCAACCTGGGGGGAATCTAACTATGGCTACACCTTC.

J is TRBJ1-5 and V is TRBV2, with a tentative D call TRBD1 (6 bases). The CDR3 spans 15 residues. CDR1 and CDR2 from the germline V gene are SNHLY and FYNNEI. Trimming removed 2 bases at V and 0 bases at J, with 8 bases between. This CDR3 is CASSEQGYSNQPQHF. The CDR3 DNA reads TGTGCCAGCAGTGAACAGGGGTATAGCAATCAGCCCCAGCATTTT.

The CDR3 DNA follows: TGTGCCAGCAACAGAGATGGCTACACCTTC. This codes for CASNRDGYTF. The genes are TRBV6-1 and TRBJ1-2; D is uncertain. In germline, CDR1 is MNHNS, CDR2 SASEGT. Trimming pared 7 bases from V and 6 bases from J, leaving 6 bases between. This CDR3 spans 10 amino acids.

The CDR3 protein is CASKKGATNEKLFF. Here the CDR3 DNA reads TGTGCCAGCAAGAAGGGAGCAACTAATGAAAAACTGTTTTTT. The chain combines TRBV6-5 with TRBJ1-4, with D unclear. Per germline, CDR1 MNHEY and CDR2 SVGAGI. Trimming left V 7 bases short and J 0 bases short, with 9 bases between. CDR3 size: 14 residues.

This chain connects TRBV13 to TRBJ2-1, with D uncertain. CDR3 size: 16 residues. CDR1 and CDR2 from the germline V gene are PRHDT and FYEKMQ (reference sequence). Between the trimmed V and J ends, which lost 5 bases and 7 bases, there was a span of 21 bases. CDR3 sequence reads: CASSPPGAPPGNEQFF. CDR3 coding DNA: TGTGCCAGCAGCCCCCCAGGCGCCCCCCCCGGTAATGAGCAGTTCTTC.

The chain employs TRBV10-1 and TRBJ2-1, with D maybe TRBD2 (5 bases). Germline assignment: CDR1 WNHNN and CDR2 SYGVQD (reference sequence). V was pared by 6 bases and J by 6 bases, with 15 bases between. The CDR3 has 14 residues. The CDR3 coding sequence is TGCGCCAGCAGCCAACCCCCGGCGGGCAATGAGCAGTTCTTC. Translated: CASSQPPAGNEQFF.

CDR3 sequence (DNA): TGTGCCAGCAGTGTAGCGGGGGGGGTCGGCGATGAGCAGTTCTTC. Protein sequence: CASSVAGGVGDEQFF. The chain recombines TRBV28 with TRBJ2-1, with 11 bases aligning to TRBD2. The trim removed 5 bases at V and 8 bases at J, leaving 8 bases unmatched. From germline, CDR1 is MDHEN and CDR2 SYDVKM. This CDR3 has 15 residues.

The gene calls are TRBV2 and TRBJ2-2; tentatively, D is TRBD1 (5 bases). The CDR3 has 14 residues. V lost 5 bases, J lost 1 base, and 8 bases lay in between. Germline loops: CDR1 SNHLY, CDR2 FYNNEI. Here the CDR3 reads CASSRQMNTGELFF. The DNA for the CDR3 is TGTGCCAGCAGTCGACAGATGAACACCGGGGAGCTGTTTTTT.

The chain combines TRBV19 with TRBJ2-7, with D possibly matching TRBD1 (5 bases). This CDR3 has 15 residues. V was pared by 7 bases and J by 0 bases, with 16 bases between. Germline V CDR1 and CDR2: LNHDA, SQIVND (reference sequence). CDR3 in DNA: TGTGCCAGTAATGCTGACAGTGATTGCTCCTACGAGCAGTACGTC. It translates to CASNADSDCSYEQYV.

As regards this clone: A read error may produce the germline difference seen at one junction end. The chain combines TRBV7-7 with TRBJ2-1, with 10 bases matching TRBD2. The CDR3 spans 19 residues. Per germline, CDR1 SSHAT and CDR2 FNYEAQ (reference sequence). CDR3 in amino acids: CASSSLMRSGGALYNEQFF. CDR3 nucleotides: TGTGCTAGCAGCTCCCTGATGCGAAGCGGGGGGGCCCTCTATAATGAGCAGTTCTTC.

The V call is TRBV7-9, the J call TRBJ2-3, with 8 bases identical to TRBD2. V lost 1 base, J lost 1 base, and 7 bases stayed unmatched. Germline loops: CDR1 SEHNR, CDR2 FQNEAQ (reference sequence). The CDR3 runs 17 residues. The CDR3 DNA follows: TGTGCCAGCAGCTTAGGGGTCGCAGCGGGGGGCACAGATACGCAGTATTTT. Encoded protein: CASSLGVAAGGTDTQYF.

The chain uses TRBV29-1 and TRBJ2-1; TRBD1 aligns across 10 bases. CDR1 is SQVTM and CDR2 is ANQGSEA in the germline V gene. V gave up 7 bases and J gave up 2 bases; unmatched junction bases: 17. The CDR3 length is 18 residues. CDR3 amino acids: CSGRGETGGSGTYNEQFF. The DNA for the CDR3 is TGCAGCGGGAGGGGTGAGACAGGGGGCTCAGGAACCTACAATGAGCAGTTCTTC.

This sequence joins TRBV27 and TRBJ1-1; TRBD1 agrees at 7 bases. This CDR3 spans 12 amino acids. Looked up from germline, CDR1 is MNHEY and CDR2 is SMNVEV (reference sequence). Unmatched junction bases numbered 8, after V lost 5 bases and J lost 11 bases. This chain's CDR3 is CASSPLGGWAFF. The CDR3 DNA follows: TGTGCCAGCAGTCCACTAGGGGGCTGGGCTTTCTTT.

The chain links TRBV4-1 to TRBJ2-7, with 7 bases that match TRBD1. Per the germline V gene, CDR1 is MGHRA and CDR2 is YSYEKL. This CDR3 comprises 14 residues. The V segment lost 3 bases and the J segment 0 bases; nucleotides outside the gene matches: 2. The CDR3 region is CASSQQGVSYEQYF. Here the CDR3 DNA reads TGCGCCAGCAGCCAGCAGGGGGTCTCCTACGAGCAGTACTTC.

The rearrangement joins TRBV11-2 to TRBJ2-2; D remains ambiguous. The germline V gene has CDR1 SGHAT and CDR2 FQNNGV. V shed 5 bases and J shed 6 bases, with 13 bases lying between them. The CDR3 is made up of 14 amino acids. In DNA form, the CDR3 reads TGTGCCAGCAGCCGACTGTTGTTCCCCGGGGAGCTGTTTTTT. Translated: CASSRLLFPGELFF.

The CDR3 sequence: CASTTDRARISGNTIYF. The CDR3 DNA follows: TGTGCCAGCACCACGGACAGGGCCCGAATCTCTGGAAACACCATATATTTT. The rearrangement uses TRBV2 and TRBJ1-3; 8 bases align to TRBD1. Germline CDR1 is SNHLY and CDR2 is FYNNEI. Unmatched junction bases numbered 11, after V lost 7 bases and J lost 0 bases. The CDR3 extends over 17 amino acids.

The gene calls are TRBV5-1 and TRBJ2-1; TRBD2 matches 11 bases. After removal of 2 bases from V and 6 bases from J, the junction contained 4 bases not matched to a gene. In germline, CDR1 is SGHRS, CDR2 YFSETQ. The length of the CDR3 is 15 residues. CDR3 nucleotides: TGCGCCAGCAGCTTTGGGACTAGCGGAACCAATGAGCAGTTCTTC. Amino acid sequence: CASSFGTSGTNEQFF.

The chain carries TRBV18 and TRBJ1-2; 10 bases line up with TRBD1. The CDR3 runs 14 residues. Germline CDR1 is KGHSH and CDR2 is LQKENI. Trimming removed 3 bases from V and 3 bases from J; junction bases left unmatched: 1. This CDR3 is CASSPDRGHYGYTF. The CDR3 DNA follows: TGTGCCAGCTCACCCGACAGGGGGCACTATGGCTACACCTTC.